The clone carrying this TCR beta chain occurred many times. As yet, its antigen is unknown. This sample is part of a study of neurological immune-mediated disorders. V lost 2 bases to trimming and J lost 3 bases, with 8 bases between them. This CDR3 has 14 amino acids. Germline V lookup: CDR1 KGHSH, CDR2 LQKENI. As for the cDNA, it was generated by 5'RACE with 10-nucleotide random UMIs. Every sequencing run returned over 180 million TCR-beta sequences, which were derived from 15-18 subjects. Each CDR3 protein is one row after TCRdb ran MiXCR on the 5' RACE reads. Here the sample spans tens of thousands of distinct CDR3 sequences, 17% being singletons. Overall study findings and caveats: No sharing of CDR3 amino acid sequences was observed among expanded clones across subjects, suggesting private repertoires in all groups.

The sequenced sample was PBMCs. V is TRBV18 and J is TRBJ1-5, with D tentatively TRBD1 (5 bases). This TCR derives from a woman in her thirties or forties in good health. The CDR3 loop is CASSPLGTNQPQHF. The CDR3 DNA reads as TGTGCCAGCTCACCATTGGGGACCAATCAGCCCCAGCATTTT.